The clone carrying this T cell receptor (beta chain) has just a few counts. This sample is part of a study of blood T cell repertoires in COVID-19. Study context: Sites in the United States, Italy and Spain provided acute and convalescent COVID-19 samples. PBMCs, B-cell-depleted T cells, or T cells were the source of the cDNA or gDNA that made up the material.

Germline CDR1 and CDR2: MNHEY and SMNVEV (reference sequence). V shed 5 bases and J shed 8 bases, with 10 bases lying between them. This CDR3 has 13 residues. Sequencing was performed with immunoSEQ multiplex PCR; in TCRdb, only in-frame clones are kept and a portion is missing. The data show 200,000 to 250,000 clones, with over 80% seen just once and approximately 2.6% held by the top ten. The Seattle patients, enrolled during active infection, were followed longitudinally. This TCR was recovered from a man under 40 with COVID-19, enrolled during active disease. The chain employs TRBV27 and TRBJ1-6; D not resolved. Specimen: peripheral blood. The CDR3 DNA reads as TGTGCCAGCAGTCCAAACGGGGATTCACCCCTCCACTTT. The encoded protein is CASSPNGDSPLHF.